The 11 T cell receptor beta chains below come from one sample, sequenced in a study of OX40 agonist ivuxolimab in advanced cancers. Profiling relied on immunoSEQ multiplex PCR, and the TCRdb table lists in-frame clones only, not all of them. This repertoire shows approximately 90,000 clones, less than 95% found once; its top ten account for 8% to 9.5%. Sequenced here: CD4+ or CD8+ T cells sorted from blood, sampled in a trial of the OX40 agonist ivuxolimab. Receptors were obtained from an adult with an advanced solid tumor such as melanoma, head and neck, liver or kidney cancer.

The chain has TRBV9 and TRBJ2-1; D remains ambiguous. The CDR3 sequence is 13 residues long. Trimming shortened V by 4 bases and J by 7 bases, and 12 bases separated the two germline ends. Germline CDR1 reads SGDLS; CDR2 reads YYNGEE. The CDR3 sequence is CASSPTEVNEQFF. CDR3 DNA: TGTGCCAGCAGCCCTACTGAGGTAAATGAGCAGTTCTTC.

The CDR3 here is CASSLDGSEQYF. DNA of the CDR3: TGTGCCAGCAGCTTAGATGGGTCCGAGCAGTACTTC. The V gene is TRBV7-3, the J gene TRBJ2-7; D ambiguous. Germline lookup yields CDR1 SGHTA and CDR2 FQGTGA. The V end was cut by 2 bases, the J end by 6 bases, with 8 bases between. CDR3 size: 12 residues.

The chain is built from TRBV5-6 and TRBJ2-7, with D hard to call. The CDR3 has 15 residues. V lost 0 bases and J 0 bases, leaving 10 bases between the germline ends. Germline CDR1 and CDR2: SGHDT and YYEEEE. The CDR3 is CASSLGRTISYEQYF. The DNA for the CDR3 is TGTGCCAGCAGCTTGGGACGGACGATCTCCTACGAGCAGTACTTC. The full variable domain, rest sourced from reference TRBV5-6 and TRBJ2-7, is DAGVTQSPTHLIKTRGQQVTLRCSPKSGHDTVSWYQQALGQGPQFIFQYYEEEERQRGNFPDRFSGHQFPNYSSELNVNALLLGDSALYLCASSLGRTISYEQYFGPGTRLTVT.

This chain connects TRBV5-6 to TRBJ2-2; a possible D gene is TRBD1 (5 bases). CDR1 SGHDT and CDR2 YYEEEE come from the germline V gene. CDR3 size: 14 residues. Trimming cost V 0 bases and J 4 bases, with 7 bases left between them. CDR3 coding DNA: TGTGCCAGCAGCTTGGGACAGTTCACCGGGGAGCTGTTTTTT. Its protein product is CASSLGQFTGELFF.

The rearrangement links TRBV30 to TRBJ2-1; D could derive from TRBD1 or TRBD2 (6 bases each). The germline CDR1 and CDR2 sequences are GTSNPN and SVGIG (reference sequence). The CDR3 loop spans 16 amino acids. The V end lost 0 bases, the J end lost 7 bases, and 19 bases lay between the germline ends. CDR3 coding DNA: TGTGCCTGGAGTGTACTTGAGGGGGGCGTCGAGAATGAGCAGTTCTTC. It is translated as CAWSVLEGGVENEQFF.

This chain joins TRBV6-1 and TRBJ2-1; 7 nucleotides line up with TRBD2. CDR3 length equals 14 residues. Per the germline V gene, CDR1 is MNHNS and CDR2 is SASEGT. Trimming removed 10 bases from V and 6 bases from J; junction bases left unmatched: 12. CDR3 DNA: TGTGCCACCCCCCGGCGGGAGCAGGGCAATGAGCAGTTCTTC. As protein: CATPRREQGNEQFF.

This rearrangement joins TRBV9 to TRBJ2-5, with 7 positions matching TRBD1. The trim removed 3 bases at V and 5 bases at J, leaving 10 bases unmatched. This CDR3 has 15 residues. Germline CDR1 SGDLS, CDR2 YYNGEE. The CDR3 loop is CASSDRTGVGETQYF. The CDR3 nucleotides read TGTGCCAGCAGCGATCGAACAGGGGTTGGGGAGACCCAGTACTTC.

The chain joins TRBV25-1 to TRBJ2-5, with 8 positions matching TRBD2. Germline V CDR1 and CDR2: MGHDK, SYGVNS. V was clipped by 5 bases and J by 5 bases; unmatched bases: 10. This CDR3 has 15 residues. The CDR3 DNA reads as TGTGCCAGCAGTTACGAGCGGGAGACCGGGGAGACCCAGTACTTC. Translation: CASSYERETGETQYF.

A word on this clone: Sequence at one end of the junction differs from germline and may be a read error. The chain combines TRBV11-2 with TRBJ2-7, with TRBD2 matching 14 bases. CDR3 size: 17 residues. CDR1 SGHAT and CDR2 FQNNGV come from the germline V gene. CDR3 protein: CANSLGLAGVFSYEQYF. The CDR3 DNA follows: TGTGCCAACAGCTTGGGACTAGCGGGAGTTTTTTCCTACGAGCAGTACTTC.

The rearrangement links TRBV28 to TRBJ1-3; D is ambiguous. Germline V CDR1 and CDR2: MDHEN, SYDVKM. The ends were cut back, 2 bases at V and 2 bases at J, with 7 bases in the middle. The CDR3 extends over 14 amino acids. DNA of the CDR3: TGTGCCAGCAGTTTAAGCGGGACTGGAAACACCATATATTTT. It is translated as CASSLSGTGNTIYF. The full variable domain, in which reference TRBV28 and TRBJ1-3 provide the parts outside the CDR3, is DVKVTQSSRYLVKRTGEKVFLECVQDMDHENMFWYRQDPGLGLRLIYFSYDVKMKEKGDIPEGYSVSREKKERFSLILESASTNQTSMYLCASSLSGTGNTIYFGEGSWLTVV.

The chain carries TRBV29-1 and TRBJ2-5, with 7 bases matching TRBD2. The DNA end is a closer match to TRBJ2-7, so the J assignment may be wrong. The CDR3 runs to 12 residues. Germline V CDR1 and CDR2: SQVTM, ANQGSEA. The CDR3 region has the DNA TGCAGCGTTCGTAGCGGGTCCTACGAGCAGTACTTC. Protein sequence: CSVRSGSYEQYF.